The 5 T cell receptor beta chains given below trace back to one sample, sequenced in a study of neurological immune-mediated disorders. TCRdb recomputed calls from the 5' RACE reads with MiXCR, one row per CDR3 protein. The sample yields about 55,000 distinct CDR3 sequences, about 4% seen once. The sequencing sample was made of CD4+ T cells from blood. These receptors came from a woman aged 40 to 50 with multiple sclerosis.

This clonotype was observed at least ten times. The chain carries TRBV5-1 and TRBJ1-5; D uncertain. V was shortened by 4 bases and J by 4 bases, with 9 bases between the two germline ends. From germline, CDR1 is SGHRS and CDR2 YFSETQ. There are 13 residues in the CDR3. In DNA, the CDR3 is TGCGCCAGCAGCAGGGAACCAAATCAGCCCCAGCATTTT. Protein: CASSREPNQPQHF.

This clonotype showed up many times. The chain employs TRBV20-1 and TRBJ2-4, with D possibly TRBD1 on 6 matching bases. V was clipped by 0 bases and J by 9 bases, with 9 bases between them. CDR3 length equals 12 residues. Germline CDR1 is DFQATT and CDR2 is SNEGSKA (reference sequence). The CDR3 spells CSAREGASIQYF. As DNA, the CDR3 is TGCAGTGCTAGAGAGGGGGCAAGCATTCAGTACTTC.

The V gene is TRBV29-1, the J gene TRBJ2-7, with a weak D call TRBD1 (5 bases). The CDR3 length is 12 residues. Germline V CDR1 and CDR2: SQVTM, ANQGSEA. V gave up 5 bases and J gave up 0 bases, with 8 bases separating them. CDR3 nucleotides: TGCAGCGTTAGACAGCCCTCCTACGAGCAGTACTTC. Protein sequence: CSVRQPSYEQYF.

In its sample, this clonotype was seen many times. This sequence joins TRBV2 and TRBJ2-1, with TRBD1 identical over 9 bases. The CDR3 is made up of 15 amino acids. Germline V gene lookup returns CDR1 SNHLY and CDR2 FYNNEI. With 10 bases clipped from V and 6 bases from J, the junction kept 13 bases outside the gene matches. The CDR3 reads CAISGGTGLSNEQFF. As DNA, the CDR3 is TGTGCCATCTCAGGGGGGACAGGGTTGAGCAATGAGCAGTTCTTC.

This clonotype showed up many times. The V call is TRBV5-1, the J call TRBJ1-6, with 8 bases fitting TRBD1. The CDR3 is 16 residues long. V shed 4 bases, J shed 7 bases, and the junction held 10 bases outside the gene matches. Germline CDR1 SGHRS, CDR2 YFSETQ. The CDR3 nucleotides read TGCGCCAGCAGCCCGACGCCCAGGACAGGGAATTCACCCCTCCACTTT. Its protein product is CASSPTPRTGNSPLHF. The variable domain in full, completed from reference TRBV5-1 and TRBJ1-6, reads KAGVTQTPRYLIKTRGQQVTLSCSPISGHRSVSWYQQTPGQGLQFLFEYFSETQRNKGNFPGRFSGRQFSNSRSEMNVSTLELGDSALYLCASSPTPRTGNSPLHFGNGTRLTVT.